This T cell receptor (beta chain) came from a study of radiotherapy plus CTLA-4 blockade in lung cancer. The study, taken as a whole, reports: TCR clones of tumor origin grew in blood after radiotherapy plus ipilimumab.

The CDR3 loop spans 14 amino acids. The germline V and J ends were trimmed by 5 bases and 6 bases, with 14 bases remaining between them. Germline loops: CDR1 SEHNR, CDR2 FQNEAQ (reference sequence). Concerning this clone: The antigen is undetermined.

Chemo-refractory metastatic non-small-cell lung cancer patients were treated with focal radiation plus CTLA-4 blockade with ipilimumab. Profiled with immunoSEQ multiplex PCR; TCRdb holds only in-frame clones, not every one. Found here are over 85,000 clones, roughly four fifths of them singletons; the top ten hold under 30%. This chain joins TRBV7-9 and TRBJ2-1; a possible D gene is TRBD1 (7 bases). The origin of this receptor is a human donor with non-small cell lung cancer that progressed on radiotherapy plus ipilimumab. Sequencing was performed on peripheral blood, taken from a patient treated with radiotherapy plus ipilimumab. The DNA for the CDR3 is TGTGCCAGCAGCGGCGGGACAGATCTCAATGAGCAGTTCTTC. Amino acid sequence: CASSGGTDLNEQFF.